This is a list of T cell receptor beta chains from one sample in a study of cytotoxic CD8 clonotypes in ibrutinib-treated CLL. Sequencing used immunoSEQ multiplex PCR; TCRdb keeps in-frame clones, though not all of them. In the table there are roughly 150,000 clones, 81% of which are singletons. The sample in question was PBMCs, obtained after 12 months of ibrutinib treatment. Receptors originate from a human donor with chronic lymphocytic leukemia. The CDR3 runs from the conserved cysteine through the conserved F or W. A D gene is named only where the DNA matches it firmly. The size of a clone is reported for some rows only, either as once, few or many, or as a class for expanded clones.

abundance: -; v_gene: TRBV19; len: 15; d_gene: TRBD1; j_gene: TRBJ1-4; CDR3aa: CASMTTGGLGEKLFF; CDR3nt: TGTGCCAGTATGACGACAGGGGGGTTAGGTGAAAAACTGTTTTTT
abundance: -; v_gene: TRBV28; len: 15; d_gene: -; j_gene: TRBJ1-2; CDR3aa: CASSQPATGPYGYTF; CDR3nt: TGTGCCAGCAGCCAGCCCGCAACAGGGCCCTATGGCTACACCTTC
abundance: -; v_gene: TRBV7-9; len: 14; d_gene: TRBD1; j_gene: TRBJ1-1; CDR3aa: CASKTTGATTEAFF; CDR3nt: TGTGCCAGCAAAACAACAGGGGCTACCACTGAAGCTTTCTTT
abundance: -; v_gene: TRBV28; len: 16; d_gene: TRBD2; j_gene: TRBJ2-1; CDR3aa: CASSVATSGSPNEQFF; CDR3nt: TGTGCCAGCAGCGTTGCGACTAGCGGGAGCCCAAATGAGCAGTTCTTC
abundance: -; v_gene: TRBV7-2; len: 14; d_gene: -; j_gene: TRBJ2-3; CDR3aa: CASSHEGRTDTQYF; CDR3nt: TGTGCCAGCAGCCACGAAGGGAGGACAGATACGCAGTATTTT
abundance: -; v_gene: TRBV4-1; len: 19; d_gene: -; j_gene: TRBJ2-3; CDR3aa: CASSPPRPTQGSGTDTQYF; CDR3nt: TGCGCCAGCAGCCCCCCCCGCCCCACTCAAGGAAGTGGCACAGATACGCAGTATTTT
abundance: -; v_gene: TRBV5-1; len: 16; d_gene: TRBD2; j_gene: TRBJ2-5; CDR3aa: CASSLDFTSGVETQYF; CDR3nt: TGCGCCAGCAGCTTAGACTTTACTAGCGGGGTGGAGACCCAGTACTTC
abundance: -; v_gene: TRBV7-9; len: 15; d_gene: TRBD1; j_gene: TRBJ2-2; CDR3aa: CASTRDRSNTGELFF; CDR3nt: TGTGCCAGCACCCGGGACAGATCGAACACCGGGGAGCTGTTTTTT
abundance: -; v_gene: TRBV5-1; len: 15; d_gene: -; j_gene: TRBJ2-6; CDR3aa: CASSLTGLGANVLTF; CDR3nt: TGCGCCAGCAGCTTAACAGGTTTGGGGGCCAACGTCCTGACTTTC
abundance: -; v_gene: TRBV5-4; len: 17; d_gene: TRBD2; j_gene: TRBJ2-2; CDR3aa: CASSPGLAGPTTGELFF; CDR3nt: TGTGCCAGCAGCCCCGGACTAGCGGGCCCTACCACCGGGGAGCTGTTTTTT
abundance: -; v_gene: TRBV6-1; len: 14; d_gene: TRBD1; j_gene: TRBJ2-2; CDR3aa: CASSRDRGPGELFF; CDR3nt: TGTGCCAGCTCCCGGGACAGGGGACCCGGGGAGCTGTTTTTT
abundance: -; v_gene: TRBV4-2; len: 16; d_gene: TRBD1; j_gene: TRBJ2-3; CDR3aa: CASSQDLSQGADTQYF; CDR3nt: TGTGCCAGCAGCCAAGATCTTTCACAGGGGGCAGATACGCAGTATTTT
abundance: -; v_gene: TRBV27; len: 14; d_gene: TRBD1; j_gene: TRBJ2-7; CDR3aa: CASSSRTGWVEQYF; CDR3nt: TGTGCCAGCAGTTCCCGGACAGGCTGGGTCGAGCAGTACTTC
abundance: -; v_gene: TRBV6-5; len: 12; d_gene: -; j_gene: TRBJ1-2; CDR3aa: CASRQGNYGYTF; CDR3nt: TGTGCCAGCAGACAGGGAAACTATGGCTACACCTTC
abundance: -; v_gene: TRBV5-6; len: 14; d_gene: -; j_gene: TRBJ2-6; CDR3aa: CASIRGAGANVLTF; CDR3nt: TGTGCCAGCATCAGGGGGGCTGGGGCCAACGTCCTGACTTTC
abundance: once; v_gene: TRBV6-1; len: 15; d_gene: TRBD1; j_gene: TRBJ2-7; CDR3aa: CASSPGDSPYNEQYF; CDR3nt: TGTGCCAGCAGTCCTGGGGACAGTCCTTATAACGAGCAGTACTTC
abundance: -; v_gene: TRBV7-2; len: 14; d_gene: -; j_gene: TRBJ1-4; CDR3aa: CASSPRRFGEKLFF; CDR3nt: TGTGCCAGCAGCCCTCGAAGATTCGGGGAAAAACTGTTTTTT